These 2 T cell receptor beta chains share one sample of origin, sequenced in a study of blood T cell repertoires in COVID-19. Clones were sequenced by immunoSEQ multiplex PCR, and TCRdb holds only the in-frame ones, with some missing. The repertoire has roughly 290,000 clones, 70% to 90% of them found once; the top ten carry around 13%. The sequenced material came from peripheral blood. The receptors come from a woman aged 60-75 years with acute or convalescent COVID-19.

CDR3 DNA sequence: TGTGCCACCAGTGATCCCGCGGCACCTGGTGGCTACACCTTC. The encoded protein is CATSDPAAPGGYTF. The V call is TRBV24-1, the J call TRBJ1-2, with no clear D. The germline CDR1 and CDR2 sequences are KGHDR and SFDVKD. The CDR3 totals 14 residues. Trimming shortened V by 3 bases and J by 7 bases, and 14 bases separated the two germline ends.

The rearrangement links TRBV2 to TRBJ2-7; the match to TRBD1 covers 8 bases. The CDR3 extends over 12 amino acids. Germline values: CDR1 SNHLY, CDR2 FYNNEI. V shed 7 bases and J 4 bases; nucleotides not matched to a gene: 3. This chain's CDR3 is CASNTGGYEQYF. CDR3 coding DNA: TGTGCCAGCAATACAGGGGGATACGAGCAGTACTTC.